This TCR beta chain was captured in a study of identical twins' blood T cells. This clonotype was counted only a few times. The V gene lost 2 bases and the J gene lost 0 bases, with 4 bases spanning the gap. The CDR3 contains 13 residues. Germline V gene data show CDR1 as DFQATT and CDR2 as SNEGSKA (reference sequence). Sample barcodes were added at both library ends during cDNA synthesis. In the authors' workflow: Each library had roughly 2 to 3.6 million CDR3 reads and about 90,000 to nearly 550,000 clonotypes. A single record per CDR3 protein comes from TCRdb applying MiXCR to the 5' RACE reads. Clone size and V and J calls follow TCRdb, not the original study. The sample contains 300,000 to 450,000 distinct CDR3 sequences, about 28% of which appear only once.

The origin of this receptor is a woman aged 18-49 years in good health. This sequence joins TRBV20-1 and TRBJ2-2; D is undetermined. Material for sequencing was PBMCs. The CDR3 bases are TGCAGTGCTAGATCAACGAACACCGGGGAGCTGTTTTTT. The encoded protein is CSARSTNTGELFF.